This TCR beta chain was recorded in a study of early T cells in non-severe SARS-CoV-2 infection. About the study: Sequenced material consisted of bulk RNA (from unsorted whole blood), and chains were unpaired. Whole-study findings and limits: VDJdb matching favored anti-spike CD8 responses, missing private and CD4 specificities.

As regards this clonotype: Antigen specificity is unknown.

From the 5' RACE reads, TCRdb called clonotypes with MiXCR, one entry per CDR3 protein. In the table there are 30,000 to 40,000 distinct CDR3 sequences, roughly 7.1% of which are singletons. Sequenced material: whole blood, taken at baseline. This sequence was found in an adult who was a healthcare worker with PCR-confirmed SARS-CoV-2 infection or an uninfected control (not recorded which).

The chain's CDR3 is CSVGRDPYEQYF. As DNA, the CDR3 is TGCAGCGTTGGCAGGGACCCCTACGAGCAGTACTTC. V is TRBV29-1 and J is TRBJ2-7; the D gene could be TRBD1 or TRBD2 (5 bases each). V was pared by 4 bases and J by 2 bases, with 9 bases between. The CDR3 consists of 12 residues. The germline CDR1 and CDR2 sequences are SQVTM and ANQGSEA.